The T cell receptor beta chain under discussion was sequenced for a study of blood T cell repertoires in COVID-19. Study context: Collection of acute and convalescent COVID-19 samples took place in the United States, Italy and Spain. T cells, B-cell-depleted T cells, or PBMCs supplied cDNA or gDNA.

In the authors' workflow: For nucleated cells, counts were estimated from reference gene primer amplification. Method: immunoSEQ multiplex PCR; TCRdb's copy keeps in-frame clones and lacks some. V and J calls and clone size are copied from that table; D and trimming were computed from the DNA. The table has some 330,000 clones, more than 75% seen once. The CDR3 runs 16 residues. Looked up from germline, CDR1 is MNHEY and CDR2 is SVGEGT. V gave up 0 bases and J gave up 7 bases, with 15 bases separating them. This receptor was taken from a woman in her fifties or sixties with active or convalescent COVID-19. The V call is TRBV6-2 or TRBV6-3, the J call TRBJ2-2, with D perhaps matching TRBD1 (6 bases). The sequenced sample was peripheral blood. CDR3 residues: CASSYSRGISNGELFF. In nucleotides, the CDR3 is TGTGCCAGCAGTTACTCGAGGGGGATTAGTAACGGGGAGCTGTTTTTT.